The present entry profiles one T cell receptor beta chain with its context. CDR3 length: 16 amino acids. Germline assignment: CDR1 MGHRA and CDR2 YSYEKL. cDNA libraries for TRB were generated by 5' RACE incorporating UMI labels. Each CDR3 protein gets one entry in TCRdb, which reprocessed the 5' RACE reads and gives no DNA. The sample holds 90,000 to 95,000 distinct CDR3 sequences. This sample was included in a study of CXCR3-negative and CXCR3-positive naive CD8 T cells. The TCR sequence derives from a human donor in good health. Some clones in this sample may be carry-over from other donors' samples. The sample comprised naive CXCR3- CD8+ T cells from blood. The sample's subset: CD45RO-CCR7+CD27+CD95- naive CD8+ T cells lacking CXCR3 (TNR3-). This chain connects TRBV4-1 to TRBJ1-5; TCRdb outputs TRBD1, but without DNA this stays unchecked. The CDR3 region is CASSQDYRGSGQPQHF.